Listed below are T cell receptor beta chains from one sample, sequenced in a study of blood T cell repertoires in COVID-19. Measured with immunoSEQ multiplex PCR; TCRdb has only the in-frame clones, and not every one. The repertoire holds over 250,000 clones, approximately 85% seen once, with 5.1% in the top ten. Sequences were obtained from peripheral blood. The receptor source for this set is a man aged 45-60 years with active or convalescent COVID-19. Both conserved end residues are part of each CDR3. A D gene is named only where the DNA matches it firmly. Size values are once, few and many counts, or a class for expanded clones, and some rows have none.

NA	TRBV5-5	NA	TRBJ1-5	TGTGCCAGCAGCCCCGGACATTCAGGGAACAATCAGCCCCAGCATTTT	CASSPGHSGNNQPQHF
few	TRBV6-5	NA	TRBJ1-6	TGTGCCAGCAGTAGGGAGGTGCCGAATTCACCCCTCCACTTT	CASSREVPNSPLHF
NA	TRBV6-1	TRBD1	TRBJ2-5	TGTGCCAGCAGTGAAGCAACAGGGGGAAGAGAGACCCAGTACTTC	CASSEATGGRETQYF
NA	TRBV27	TRBD2	TRBJ2-7	TGTGCCAGCAGTTTAGTTAGCGGGAACCCCTACGAGCAGTACTTC	CASSLVSGNPYEQYF
few	TRBV4-1	TRBD1	TRBJ1-1	TGCGCCAGCAGCCAATGGCGTTGGGACAGTAACACTGAAGCTTTCTTT	CASSQWRWDSNTEAFF
NA	TRBV2	TRBD1	TRBJ1-4	TGTGCCAGCAGCAGGGGGCGGGAAAAACTGTTTTTT	CASSRGREKLFF
NA	TRBV5-1	NA	TRBJ2-1	TGCGCCAGCAGCTTGGGGGTTAGCCCTCGGGAGCAGTTCTTC	CASSLGVSPREQFF
NA	TRBV25-1	NA	TRBJ2-2	TGTGCCAGCAGTGAATATCCTCTAACCGGGGAGCTGTTTTTT	CASSEYPLTGELFF
NA	TRBV9	TRBD2	TRBJ2-3	TGTGCCAGCAGCGCCCGACTAGCGGGCACAGATACGCAGTATTTT	CASSARLAGTDTQYF
NA	TRBV6-5	NA	TRBJ2-1	TGTGCCAGCAGTACGGGTCCTAATGAGCAGTTCTTC	CASSTGPNEQFF
NA	TRBV27	TRBD2	TRBJ2-1	TGTGCCAGCAGTTTAGCGGGAGGGATGTACAATGAGCAGTTCTTC	CASSLAGGMYNEQFF
NA	TRBV5-4	NA	TRBJ2-1	TGTGCCAGCAGCTTGGAACCAGCGGGTGGCTTCAATGAGCAGTTCTTC	CASSLEPAGGFNEQFF
NA	TRBV28	NA	TRBJ2-1	TGTGCCAGCAGTTTGAGCGCAGGGTGGGGTAGGAACAATGAGCAGTTCTTC	CASSLSAGWGRNNEQFF
NA	TRBV24-1	NA	TRBJ2-5	TGTGCCACCAGTGATTCCGGACAGAGGGGGACCCAGTACTTC	CATSDSGQRGTQYF
NA	TRBV4-2	NA	TRBJ1-2	TGTGCCAGCAGCCAAGTTGACGGCAGGGGCTATGGCTACACCTTC	CASSQVDGRGYGYTF
few	TRBV4-1	NA	TRBJ2-7	TGCGCCAGCAGCCAAGGACAGGCGGCTACTTACGAGCAGTACTTC	CASSQGQAATYEQYF
NA	TRBV3-1/TRBV3-2	NA	TRBJ2-5	TGTGCCAGCAGCCTCTCGGGGACCCAGTACTTC	CASSLSGTQYF
few	TRBV19	NA	TRBJ2-2	TGTGCCAGTAGGAGACTAGATTTAGCCGGGGAGCTGTTTTTT	CASRRLDLAGELFF
NA	TRBV30	NA	TRBJ1-3	TGTGCCTGGAGTATAGGGGTCCGCTCTGGAAACACCATATATTTT	CAWSIGVRSGNTIYF
NA	TRBV5-1	NA	TRBJ1-2	TGCGCCAGCAGCCTGGACAGTAACTATGGCTACACCTTC	CASSLDSNYGYTF
few	TRBV7-8	TRBD2	TRBJ2-7	TGTGCCAGCAGCTCCTCGACTAGCGGAACGGTCACGGGACAGTACTTC	CASSSSTSGTVTGQYF
NA	TRBV28	NA	TRBJ1-5	TGTGCCAGCAGTCCCTCGACAGGCTATAGCAATCAGCCCCAGCATTTT	CASSPSTGYSNQPQHF